This TCR beta chain was recorded in a study of shared clonotypes between healthy human individuals. Study overall: In total, the donors were a couple of women and a few men aged 18 to 49.

The CDR3 covers 13 residues. The germline V gene encodes CDR1 MNHEY and CDR2 SVGAGI. The V end was cut by 4 bases, the J end by 8 bases, with 9 bases between. General study findings and limits: Memory subsets generally showed smaller estimated richness than naive subsets did.

Here immunoSEQ multiplex PCR was the method, and the copy in TCRdb shows in-frame clones only, minus some. The sample lists 2 million to 2.5 million clones, roughly 95% occurring once. The naive CD8 fraction comprised CD45RO-negative cells positively selected for CCR7 and excluded terminally differentiated effector memory CD45RA+ cells. As concerns this clone: The antigen is unknown. This sample also contains other DNA sequences that code for the same CDR3.

The clonotype originates from a man aged 18 to 30 in good health. This rearrangement joins TRBV6-5 to TRBJ1-6; D possibly corresponds to TRBD1 (5 bases). The sample comprised naive CD8+ T cells sorted from blood. The CDR3 sequence: CASSLGGDSPLHF. The DNA for the CDR3 is TGTGCCAGCAGTTTGGGAGGGGATTCACCCCTCCACTTT.